One TCR beta chain is described in this entry. No cognate antigen has been identified for it. Base quality data are lacking; no much larger clone is found one base away. The CDR3 starts with the cysteine, ends with the phenylalanine, and has 19 residues. The only DNA kept is the CDR3, 57 bases in frame from the first base. V is pruned by 1 base and J by 0 bases, leaving 6 bases of the junction without a gene match. From a lookup of the germline V gene, CDR1 and CDR2 are SGHTA and FQGNSA. Systemically healthy Caucasian individuals from Russia, approximately 39 in total and aged about 6 to 90 years, were included as donors. Each donor gave around 9 milliliters of peripheral blood, collected into EDTA-treated Vacutainer tubes. Ficoll-Paque density-gradient centrifugation was used to isolate PBMCs, with at least 6.5 million per sample. Total RNA was extracted from PBMCs with Trizol reagent, with at least 5.5 micrograms obtained per sample. The percentages of naive CD45RAhigh/CD27high T cells were determined by flow cytometry on a PBMC aliquot from every donor.

This sample was taken from a study of blood T cells in healthy people across ages (dated by TCRdb to between 2014 and 2017). In terms of the full investigation: In model experiments, template switching captured roughly one uniquely barcoded TCR beta cDNA molecule for every two T cells. Using deep sequencing normalized with unique cDNA molecular identifiers, the study measured how TCR beta repertoire diversity changes with age. The donors were divided into four age groups: young (average approximately 16 years), middle-aged (approximately 39), aged (under 70) and long-lived (around 80). To avoid experimental bias, donors of different ages were distributed randomly across sequencing lanes. Two additional independent replicas of 1 million unique cDNA reads from the same blood draw were analyzed for two donors (one aged 18 to 30 and one aged 80 or older).

The investigation overall reported the following: Observed TCR beta diversity per million T cells fell roughly linearly with age, and a significant reduction was already apparent by age about 38. Compared with the aged group, the long-lived group had more naive CD4+ T cells, fewer expanded clones and increased TCR diversity, a pattern suggesting age selection. Since profiling was done on bulk unsorted PBMCs, naive and antigen-experienced compartments could not be conclusively compared. Estimates of total diversity based on one million sequenced T cells were considered lower bounds and underestimates. Observed TCR beta diversity correlated strongly with the percentage of naive T cells measured by flow cytometry. Donor CMV infection status was unknown, potentially confounding age-related changes in expanded clonotypes.

Library construction relied on 5' RACE. For sequencing, an Illumina HiSeq 2500 was employed. A second PCR of roughly 7 to 11 cycles was performed with a sample-barcoded 5' primer and a J-beta primer mix. Each TCR beta cDNA molecule received a unique molecular identifier from a template-switch 5' adaptor carrying 12 random nucleotides. Each sample yielded at least 2.5 million CDR3-containing paired-end reads. First-strand cDNA synthesis was performed from all RNA using the Mint cDNA synthesis kit, with priming by a TRBC-specific oligonucleotide. Following uracil-DNA glycosylase treatment, all cDNA underwent a first 18-cycle PCR with the universal primers M1SS and BC2_uni_R. From the authors' description of their analysis: Normalization of each sample was performed by random selection of 1 million high-quality reads, each carrying a distinct molecular identifier. Reads with shared molecular identifiers were discarded instead of being binned into consensus sequences. MiTCR, set to a Q25 quality threshold and the strictest error-elimination algorithm, was used for CDR3 identification, clonotype clustering and error correction. A nonparametric unseen species model using Euler transformation provided a lower-bound estimate of total TCR beta diversity. Through fastp at Q25 and MiXCR, TCRdb rebuilt clones from the public reads, retaining in-frame beta chains. Every CDR3 protein is listed once, alongside the most common genes and DNA of its rows. TCRdb's processing, not the authors' own work, is the source of the V and J calls. This sample comprises approximately 600,000 distinct CDR3 sequences, under 65% of them detected only once. 35% to 40% of the sample belongs to the ten largest clones.

Source material: blood. The sequence was obtained from a man in his 60s in good health. The V gene is TRBV7-2 and the J gene is TRBJ2-6; 10 nucleotides in the junction match TRBD2. The DNA sequence is given as TGTGCCAGCAGCTTAGTCCTAGCGGGGGCCCCCTCTGGGGCCAACGTCCTGACTTTC. This yields the protein CASSLVLAGAPSGANVLTF.